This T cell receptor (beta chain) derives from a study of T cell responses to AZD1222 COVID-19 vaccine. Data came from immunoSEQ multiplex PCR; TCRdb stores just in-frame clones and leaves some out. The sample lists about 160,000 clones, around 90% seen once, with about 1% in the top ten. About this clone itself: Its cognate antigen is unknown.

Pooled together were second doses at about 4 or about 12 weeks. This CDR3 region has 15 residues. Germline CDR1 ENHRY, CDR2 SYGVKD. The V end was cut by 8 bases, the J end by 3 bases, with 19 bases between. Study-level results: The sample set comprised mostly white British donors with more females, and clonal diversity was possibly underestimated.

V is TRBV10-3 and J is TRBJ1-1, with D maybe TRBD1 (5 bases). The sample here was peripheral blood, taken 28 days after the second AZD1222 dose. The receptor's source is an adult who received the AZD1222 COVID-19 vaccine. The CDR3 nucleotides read TGTGCCATCGGCAGGGCGCCCTTGGGGGACACTGAAGCTTTCTTT. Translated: CAIGRAPLGDTEAFF.